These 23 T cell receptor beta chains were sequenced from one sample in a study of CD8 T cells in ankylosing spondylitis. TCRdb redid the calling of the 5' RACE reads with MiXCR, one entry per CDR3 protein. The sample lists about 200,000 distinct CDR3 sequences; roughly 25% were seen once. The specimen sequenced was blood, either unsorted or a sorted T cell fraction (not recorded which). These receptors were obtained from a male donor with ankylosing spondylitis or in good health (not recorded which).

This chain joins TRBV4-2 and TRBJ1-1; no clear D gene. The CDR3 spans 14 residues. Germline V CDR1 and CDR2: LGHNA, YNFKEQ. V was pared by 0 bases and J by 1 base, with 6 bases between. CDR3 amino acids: CASSQEDPNTEAFF. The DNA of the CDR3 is TGTGCCAGCAGCCAAGAAGACCCGAACACTGAAGCTTTCTTT.

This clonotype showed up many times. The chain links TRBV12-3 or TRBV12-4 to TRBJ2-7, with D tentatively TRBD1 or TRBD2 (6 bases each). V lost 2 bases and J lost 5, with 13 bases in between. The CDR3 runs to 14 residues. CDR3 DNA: TGTGCCAGCAGTTTAAGGTGGGGGGCCGACGAGCAGTACTTC. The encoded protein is CASSLRWGADEQYF.

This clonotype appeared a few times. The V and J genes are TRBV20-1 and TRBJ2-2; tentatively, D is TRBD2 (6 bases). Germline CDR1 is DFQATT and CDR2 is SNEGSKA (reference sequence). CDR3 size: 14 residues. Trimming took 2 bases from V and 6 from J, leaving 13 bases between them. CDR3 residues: CSARLGGGAGELFF. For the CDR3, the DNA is TGCAGTGCTAGATTGGGGGGAGGCGCCGGGGAGCTGTTTTTT.

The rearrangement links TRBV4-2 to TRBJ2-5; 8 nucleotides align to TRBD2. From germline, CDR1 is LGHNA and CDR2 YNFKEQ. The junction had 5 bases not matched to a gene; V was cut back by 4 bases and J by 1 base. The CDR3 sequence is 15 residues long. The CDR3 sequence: CASSRSGGGQETQYF. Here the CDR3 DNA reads TGTGCCAGCAGCCGATCGGGAGGGGGCCAAGAGACCCAGTACTTC.

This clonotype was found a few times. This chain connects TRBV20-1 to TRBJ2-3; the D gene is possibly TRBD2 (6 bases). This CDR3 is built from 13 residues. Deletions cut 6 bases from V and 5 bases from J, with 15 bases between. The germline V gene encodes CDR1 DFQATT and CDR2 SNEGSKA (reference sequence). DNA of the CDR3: TGCAGTGCCGTACTTGGGGGAGGAGATACGCAGTATTTT. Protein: CSAVLGGGDTQYF.

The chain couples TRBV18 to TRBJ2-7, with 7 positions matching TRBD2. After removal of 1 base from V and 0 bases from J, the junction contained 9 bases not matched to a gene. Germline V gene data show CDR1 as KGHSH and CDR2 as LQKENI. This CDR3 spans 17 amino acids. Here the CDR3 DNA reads TGTGCCAGCTCACCACTGGTCAAGGGGAGGGCCTCCTACGAGCAGTACTTC. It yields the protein CASSPLVKGRASYEQYF. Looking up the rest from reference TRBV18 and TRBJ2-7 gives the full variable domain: NAGVMQNPRHLVRRRGQEARLRCSPMKGHSHVYWYRQLPEEGLKFMVYLQKENIIDESGMPKERFSAEFPKEGPSILRIQQVVRGDSAAYFCASSPLVKGRASYEQYFGPGTRLTVT.

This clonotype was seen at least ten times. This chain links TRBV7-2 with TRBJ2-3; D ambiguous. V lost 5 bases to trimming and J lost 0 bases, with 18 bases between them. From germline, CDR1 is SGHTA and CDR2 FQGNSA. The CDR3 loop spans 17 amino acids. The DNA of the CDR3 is TGTGCCAGCAGCCCCCAACCCCTCCTGCCTAGCACAGATACGCAGTATTTT. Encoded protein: CASSPQPLLPSTDTQYF. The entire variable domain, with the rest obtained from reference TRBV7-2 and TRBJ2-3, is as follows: GAGVSQSPSNKVTEKGKDVELRCDPISGHTALYWYRQSLGQGLEFLIYFQGNSAPDKSGLPSDRFSAERTGGSVSTLTIQRTQQEDSAVYLCASSPQPLLPSTDTQYFGPGTRLTVL.

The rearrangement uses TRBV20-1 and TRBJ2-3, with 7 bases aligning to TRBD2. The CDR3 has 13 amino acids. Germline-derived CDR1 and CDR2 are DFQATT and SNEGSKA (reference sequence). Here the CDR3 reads CSPMRETTDTQYF. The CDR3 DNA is TGCAGCCCCATGCGGGAGACTACAGATACGCAGTATTTT.

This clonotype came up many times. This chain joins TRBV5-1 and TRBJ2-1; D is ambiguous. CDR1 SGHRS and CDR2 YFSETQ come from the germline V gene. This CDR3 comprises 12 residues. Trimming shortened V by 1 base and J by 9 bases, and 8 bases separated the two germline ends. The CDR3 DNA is TGCGCCAGCAGCTTGATCGTTGGTGAGCAGTTCTTC. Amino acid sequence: CASSLIVGEQFF.

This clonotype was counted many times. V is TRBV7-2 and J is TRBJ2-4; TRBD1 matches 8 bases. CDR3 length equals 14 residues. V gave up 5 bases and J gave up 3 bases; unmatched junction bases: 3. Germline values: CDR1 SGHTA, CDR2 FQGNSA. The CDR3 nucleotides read TGTGCCAGCAGCGAACAGGGGGTCAAAAACATTCAGTACTTC. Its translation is CASSEQGVKNIQYF.

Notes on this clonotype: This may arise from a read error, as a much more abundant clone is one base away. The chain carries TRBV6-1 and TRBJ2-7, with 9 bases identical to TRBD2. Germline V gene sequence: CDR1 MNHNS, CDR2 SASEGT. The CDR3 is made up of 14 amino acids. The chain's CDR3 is CASRPGLANYEQCF. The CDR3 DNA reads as TGTGCCAGCAGGCCGGGACTAGCCAACTACGAGCAGTGCTTC.

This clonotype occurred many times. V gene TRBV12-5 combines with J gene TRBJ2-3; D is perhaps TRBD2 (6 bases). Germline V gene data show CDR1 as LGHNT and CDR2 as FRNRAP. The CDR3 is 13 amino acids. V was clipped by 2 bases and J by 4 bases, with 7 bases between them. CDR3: CASGLWGADTQYF. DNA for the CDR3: TGTGCTAGTGGTTTGTGGGGGGCAGATACGCAGTATTTT.

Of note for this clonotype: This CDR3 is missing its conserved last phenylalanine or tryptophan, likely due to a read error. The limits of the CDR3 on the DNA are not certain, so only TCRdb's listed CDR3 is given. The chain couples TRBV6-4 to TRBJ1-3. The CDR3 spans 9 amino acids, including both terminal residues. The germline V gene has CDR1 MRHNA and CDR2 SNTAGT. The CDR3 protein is CASSGLPPT.

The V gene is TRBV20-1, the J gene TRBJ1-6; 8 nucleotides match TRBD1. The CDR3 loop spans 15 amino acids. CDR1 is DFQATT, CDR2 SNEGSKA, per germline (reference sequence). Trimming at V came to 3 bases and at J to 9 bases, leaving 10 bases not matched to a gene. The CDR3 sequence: CSASSGQDLSSPLHF. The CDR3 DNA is TGCAGTGCTAGTTCGGGACAGGATCTGAGTTCACCCCTCCACTTT.

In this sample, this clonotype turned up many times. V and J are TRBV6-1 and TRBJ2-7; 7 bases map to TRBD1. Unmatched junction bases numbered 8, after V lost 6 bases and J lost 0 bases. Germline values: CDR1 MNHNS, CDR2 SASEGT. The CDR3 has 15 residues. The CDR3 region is CASRLHRDSSYEQYF. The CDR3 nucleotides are TGTGCCAGCAGACTACACCGGGACAGCTCCTACGAGCAGTACTTC.

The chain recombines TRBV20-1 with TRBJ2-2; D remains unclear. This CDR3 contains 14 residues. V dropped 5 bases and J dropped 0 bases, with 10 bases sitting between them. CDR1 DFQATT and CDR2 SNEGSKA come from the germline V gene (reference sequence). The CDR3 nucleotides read TGCAGTGCTCCCGGAGAGTCGAACACCGGGGAGCTGTTTTTT. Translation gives CSAPGESNTGELFF.

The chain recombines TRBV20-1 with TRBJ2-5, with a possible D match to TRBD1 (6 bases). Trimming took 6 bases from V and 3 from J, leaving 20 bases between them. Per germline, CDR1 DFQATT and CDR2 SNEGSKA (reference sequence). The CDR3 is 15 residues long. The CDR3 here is CSAIQGRKSKETQYF. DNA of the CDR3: TGCAGTGCCATACAGGGACGAAAATCTAAAGAGACCCAGTACTTC.

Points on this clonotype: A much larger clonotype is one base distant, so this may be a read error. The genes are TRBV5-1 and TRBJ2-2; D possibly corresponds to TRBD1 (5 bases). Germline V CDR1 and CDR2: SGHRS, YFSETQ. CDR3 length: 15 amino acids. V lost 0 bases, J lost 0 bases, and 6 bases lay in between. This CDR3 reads CASSLETANTGELFF. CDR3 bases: TGCGCCAGCAGCTTGGAGACAGCGAACACCGGGGAGCTGTTTTTT.

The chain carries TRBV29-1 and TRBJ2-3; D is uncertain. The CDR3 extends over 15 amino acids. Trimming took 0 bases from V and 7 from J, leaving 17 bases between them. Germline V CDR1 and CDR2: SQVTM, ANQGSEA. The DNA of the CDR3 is TGCAGCGTTGAAGACACGAACCAGAGAAGGCATACGCAGTATTTT. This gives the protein CSVEDTNQRRHTQYF.

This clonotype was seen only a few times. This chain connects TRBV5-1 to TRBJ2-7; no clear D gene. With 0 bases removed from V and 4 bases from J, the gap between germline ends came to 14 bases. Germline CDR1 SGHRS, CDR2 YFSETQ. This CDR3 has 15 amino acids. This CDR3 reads CASSLAPGLPYEQYF. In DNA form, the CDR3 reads TGCGCCAGCAGCTTGGCTCCCGGGCTTCCATACGAGCAGTACTTC.

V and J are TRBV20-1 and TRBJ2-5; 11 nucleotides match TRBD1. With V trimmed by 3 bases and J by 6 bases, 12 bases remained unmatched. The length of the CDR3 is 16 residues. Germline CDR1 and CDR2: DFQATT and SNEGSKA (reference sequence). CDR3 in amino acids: CSARLIPGQGGKTQYF. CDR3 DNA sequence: TGCAGTGCTAGGCTGATTCCGGGACAGGGGGGGAAGACCCAGTACTTC.

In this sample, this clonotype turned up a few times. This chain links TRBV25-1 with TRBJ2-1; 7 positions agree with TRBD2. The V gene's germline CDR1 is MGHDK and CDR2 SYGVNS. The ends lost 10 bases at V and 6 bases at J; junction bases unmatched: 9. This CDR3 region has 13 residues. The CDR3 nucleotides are TGTGCCAACGAGGGAGGGCCGGGCAATGAGCAGTTCTTC. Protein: CANEGGPGNEQFF.

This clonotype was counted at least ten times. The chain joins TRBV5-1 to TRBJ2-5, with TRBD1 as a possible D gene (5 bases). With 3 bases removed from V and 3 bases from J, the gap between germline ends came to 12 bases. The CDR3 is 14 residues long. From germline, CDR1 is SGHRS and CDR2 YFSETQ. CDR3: CASSSEDIEETQYF. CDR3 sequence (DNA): TGCGCCAGCAGCTCCGAGGACATCGAAGAGACCCAGTACTTC.